What follows is one TCR beta chain and its context. The antigen remains undetermined. The sample originates from a study of CD8+CD57+ T cells in acquired aplastic anemia. Genomic DNA templated the TCR beta VDJ and CDR3 profiling. In TCRdb, the reads were re-called with MiXCR into one record per CDR3 protein. The table includes just over 150,000 distinct CDR3 sequences, 40% to 60% detected once. Study findings and constraints: Statistical testing detected no significant gap in CD8+ Simpson's diversity between patients and controls.

The sequenced patients had an expansion of CD8+CD57+ cells seen by flow cytometry. Patients had not yet gotten any therapy when their blood was taken for sampling. The sequenced sample consisted of sorted CD4+, CD8+, or CD8+CD57+ T cells (not recorded which) from PBMCs. The source is a human donor with aplastic anemia.

The CDR3 DNA reads as TGTGCCAGCAGCTTAAACCCTAATGAAAAACTGTTTTTT. It yields the protein CASSLNPNEKLFF. This sequence joins TRBV7-3 and TRBJ1-4; no clear D gene. This CDR3 region has 13 residues. V lost 1 base and J lost 3, with 3 bases in between. CDR1 SGHTA and CDR2 FQGTGA come from the germline V gene.